This T cell receptor (beta chain) was sequenced in a study of blood T cells in healthy people across ages. V lost 2 bases and J 10 bases, leaving 8 bases between the germline ends. The CDR3 contains 11 residues. Using a J-beta primer mix together with a sample-barcoded 5' primer, a second PCR was run for roughly 7 to 12 cycles. A single record per CDR3 protein comes from TCRdb applying MiXCR to the 5' RACE reads. The repertoire holds 800,000 to 950,000 distinct CDR3 sequences, with about 29% as singletons. Each sample yielded at least 5.5 micrograms of PBMC total RNA. This clonotype came up many times. Its cognate antigen is unknown. Study-wide findings and caveats: Among long-lived donors, naive CD4+ cells were more numerous and diversity higher than in aged donors.

The same data also contributed to another study, on T cells of mothers and their children. As that study records: With unrelated pairs as the comparison, related mother-child pairs had a slightly higher overlap that was not significant.

The gene calls are TRBV12-3 or TRBV12-4 and TRBJ1-2; D ambiguous. Material: blood. The clonotype comes from a woman aged 40 to 50 in good health. The CDR3 sequence is CASSLSITYTF. The CDR3 bases are TGTGCCAGCAGTTTAAGTATAACCTACACCTTC.